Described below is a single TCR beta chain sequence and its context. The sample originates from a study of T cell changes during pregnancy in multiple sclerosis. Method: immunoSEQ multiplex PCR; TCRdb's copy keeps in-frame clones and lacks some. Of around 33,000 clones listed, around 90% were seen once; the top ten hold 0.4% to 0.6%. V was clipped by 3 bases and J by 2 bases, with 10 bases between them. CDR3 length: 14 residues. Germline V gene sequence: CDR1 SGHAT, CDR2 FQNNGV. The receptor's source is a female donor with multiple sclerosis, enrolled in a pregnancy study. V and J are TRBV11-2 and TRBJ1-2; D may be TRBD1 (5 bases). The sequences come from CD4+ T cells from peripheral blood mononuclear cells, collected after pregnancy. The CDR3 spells CASSFGHENYGYTF. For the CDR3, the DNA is TGTGCCAGCAGCTTCGGACATGAGAACTATGGCTACACCTTC.